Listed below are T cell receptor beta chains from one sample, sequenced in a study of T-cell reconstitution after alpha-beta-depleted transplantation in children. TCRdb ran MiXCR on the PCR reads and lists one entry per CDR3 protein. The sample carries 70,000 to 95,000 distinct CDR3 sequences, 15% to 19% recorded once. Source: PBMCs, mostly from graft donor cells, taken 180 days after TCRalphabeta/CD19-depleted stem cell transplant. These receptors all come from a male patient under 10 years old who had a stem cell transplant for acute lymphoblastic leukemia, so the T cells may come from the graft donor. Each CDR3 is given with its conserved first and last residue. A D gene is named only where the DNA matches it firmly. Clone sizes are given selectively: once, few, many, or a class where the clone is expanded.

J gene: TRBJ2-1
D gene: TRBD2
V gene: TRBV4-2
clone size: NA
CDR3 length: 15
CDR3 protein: CASSNSGGSYNEQFF
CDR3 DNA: TGTGCCAGCAGCAATAGCGGGGGCTCCTACAATGAGCAGTTCTTC

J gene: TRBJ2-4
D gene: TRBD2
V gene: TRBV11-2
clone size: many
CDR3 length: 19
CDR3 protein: CASSLRRSGRMGAQNIQYF
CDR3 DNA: TGTGCCAGCAGCTTAAGGCGGAGCGGGAGGATGGGGGCGCAAAACATTCAGTACTTC

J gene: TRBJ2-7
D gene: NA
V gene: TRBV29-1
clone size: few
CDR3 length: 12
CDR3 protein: CSVASTDYEQYF
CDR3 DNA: TGCAGCGTAGCAAGTACTGACTACGAGCAGTACTTC

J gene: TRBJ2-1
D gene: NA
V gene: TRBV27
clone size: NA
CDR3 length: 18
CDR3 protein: CASSLEQGAGGSYNEQFF
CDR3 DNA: TGTGCCAGCAGTTTGGAGCAGGGGGCGGGGGGCTCCTACAATGAGCAGTTCTTC

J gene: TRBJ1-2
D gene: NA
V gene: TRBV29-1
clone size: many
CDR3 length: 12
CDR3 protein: CSAFEGGRGYTF
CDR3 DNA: TGCAGCGCCTTCGAGGGGGGGCGAGGCTACACCTTC

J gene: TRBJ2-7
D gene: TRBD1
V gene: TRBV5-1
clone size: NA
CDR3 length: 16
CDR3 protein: CASSLAGQGLTGEQYF
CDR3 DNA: TGCGCCAGCAGCTTGGCCGGACAGGGTCTGACTGGCGAGCAGTACTTC

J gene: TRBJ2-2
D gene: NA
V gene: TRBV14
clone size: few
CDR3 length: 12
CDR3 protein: CASENWAGELFF
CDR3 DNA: TGTGCCAGCGAGAATTGGGCCGGGGAGCTGTTTTTT

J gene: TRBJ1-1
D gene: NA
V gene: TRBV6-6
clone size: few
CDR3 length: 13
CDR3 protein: CASSYVTNTEAFF
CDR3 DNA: TGTGCCAGCAGTTACGTTACGAACACTGAAGCTTTCTTT

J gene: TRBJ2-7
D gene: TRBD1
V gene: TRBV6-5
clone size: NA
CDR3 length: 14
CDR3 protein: CASSSWTGTYEQYF
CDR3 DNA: TGTGCCAGCAGTTCTTGGACAGGGACCTACGAGCAGTACTTC

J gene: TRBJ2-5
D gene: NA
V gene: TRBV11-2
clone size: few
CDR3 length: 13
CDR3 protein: CASSLTGKETQYF
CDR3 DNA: TGTGCCAGCAGCTTAACAGGGAAAGAGACCCAGTACTTC

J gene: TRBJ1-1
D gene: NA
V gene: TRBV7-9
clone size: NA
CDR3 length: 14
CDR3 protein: CASSSQGRNTEAFF
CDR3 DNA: TGTGCCAGCAGCTCCCAGGGCCGTAACACTGAAGCTTTCTTT

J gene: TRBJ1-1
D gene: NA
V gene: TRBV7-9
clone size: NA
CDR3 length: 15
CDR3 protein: CASSLAAALNTEAFF
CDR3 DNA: TGTGCCAGCAGCTTAGCGGCAGCCTTGAACACTGAAGCTTTCTTT

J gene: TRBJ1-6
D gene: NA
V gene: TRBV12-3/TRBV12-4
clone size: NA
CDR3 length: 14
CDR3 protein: CASGRSTDNSPLHF
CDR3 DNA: TGTGCCAGCGGCCGTTCGACCGATAATTCACCCCTCCACTTT

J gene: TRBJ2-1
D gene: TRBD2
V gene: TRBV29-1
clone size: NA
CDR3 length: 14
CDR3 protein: CSVEQRGKYNEQFF
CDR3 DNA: TGCAGCGTTGAACAGCGGGGGAAATACAATGAGCAGTTCTTC

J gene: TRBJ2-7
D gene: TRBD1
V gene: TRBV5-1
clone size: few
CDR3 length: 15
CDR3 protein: CASSLRGTGGGEQYF
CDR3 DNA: TGCGCCAGCAGCTTACGCGGGACAGGGGGCGGCGAGCAGTACTTC

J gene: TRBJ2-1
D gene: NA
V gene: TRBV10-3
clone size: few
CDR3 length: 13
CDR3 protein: CAISESLESEQFF
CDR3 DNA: TGTGCCATCAGTGAGTCCCTAGAATCTGAGCAGTTCTTC

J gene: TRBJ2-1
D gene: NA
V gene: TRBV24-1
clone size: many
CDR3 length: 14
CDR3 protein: CATRGLQTGDEQFF
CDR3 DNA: TGTGCCACCCGAGGTCTACAGACCGGGGATGAGCAGTTCTTC

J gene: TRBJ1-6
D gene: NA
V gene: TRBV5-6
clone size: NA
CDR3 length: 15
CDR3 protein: CASSLGGSYNSPLHF
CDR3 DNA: TGTGCCAGCAGCTTGGGGGGCTCCTATAATTCACCCCTCCACTTT

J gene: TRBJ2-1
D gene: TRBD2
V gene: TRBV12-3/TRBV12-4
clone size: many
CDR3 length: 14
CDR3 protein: CASSPGGPRNEQFF
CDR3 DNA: TGTGCCAGCAGTCCGGGGGGGCCGCGGAATGAGCAGTTCTTC

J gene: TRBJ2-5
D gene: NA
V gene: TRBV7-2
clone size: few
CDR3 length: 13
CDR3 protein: CASSLRIRETQYF
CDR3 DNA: TGTGCCAGCAGCTTAAGGATTCGAGAGACCCAGTACTTC

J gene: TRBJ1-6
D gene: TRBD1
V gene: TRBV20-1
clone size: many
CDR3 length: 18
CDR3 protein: CSARRGGSFGSYNSPLHF
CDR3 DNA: TGCAGTGCGAGGAGAGGGGGCAGTTTCGGCTCCTATAATTCACCCCTCCACTTT

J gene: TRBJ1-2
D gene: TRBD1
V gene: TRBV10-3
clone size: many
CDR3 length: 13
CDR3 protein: CAISGGTGYGYTF
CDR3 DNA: TGTGCCATCAGTGGTGGGACAGGGTATGGCTACACCTTC

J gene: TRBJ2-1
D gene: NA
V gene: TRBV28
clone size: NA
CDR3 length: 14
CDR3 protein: CASTVSESYNEQFF
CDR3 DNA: TGTGCCAGCACCGTCTCAGAGTCCTACAATGAGCAGTTCTTC

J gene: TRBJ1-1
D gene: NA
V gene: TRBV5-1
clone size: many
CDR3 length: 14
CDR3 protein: CASSLETGITEAFF
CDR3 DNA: TGCGCCAGCAGCTTGGAGACCGGGATCACTGAAGCTTTCTTT

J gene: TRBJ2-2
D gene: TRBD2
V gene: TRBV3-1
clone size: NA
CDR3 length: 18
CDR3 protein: CASSQGLAGATNTGELFF
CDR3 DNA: TGTGCCAGCAGCCAAGGACTAGCGGGGGCGACGAACACCGGGGAGCTGTTTTTT